This T cell receptor beta chain was sequenced in a study of shared clonotypes between healthy human individuals. Study findings and constraints: Non-shared clonotypes displayed generation probabilities falling below those of clonotypes present in all four donors. An effect of sequencing depth on clonotype sharing among donors was expected. Generally, naive subsets (rather than memory subsets) showed larger estimated richness.

The CDR3 is 12 residues long. From germline, CDR1 is MDHEN and CDR2 SYDVKM. Trimming left V 3 bases short and J 10 bases short, with 10 bases between. About this clone: Its antigen remains unidentified.

The donor population consisted of healthy HIV-negative adults with no recent acute infections or vaccinations. Sequenced by immunoSEQ multiplex PCR; TCRdb stores in-frame clones only, minus some. The sample yields 2 million to 2.5 million clones, under 95% seen once. The chain is built from TRBV28 and TRBJ1-5; D gene uncertain. The sequenced sample consisted of naive CD4+ T cells from PBMCs. Sample subset: CD45RA+ positively selected. This receptor was obtained from a man aged 18 to 35 in good health. Some clones in this sample may be carry-over from other donors' samples. In DNA, the CDR3 is TGTGCCAGCAGTTTCTCTCTCTTCCCCCAGCATTTT. Amino acid sequence: CASSFSLFPQHF.